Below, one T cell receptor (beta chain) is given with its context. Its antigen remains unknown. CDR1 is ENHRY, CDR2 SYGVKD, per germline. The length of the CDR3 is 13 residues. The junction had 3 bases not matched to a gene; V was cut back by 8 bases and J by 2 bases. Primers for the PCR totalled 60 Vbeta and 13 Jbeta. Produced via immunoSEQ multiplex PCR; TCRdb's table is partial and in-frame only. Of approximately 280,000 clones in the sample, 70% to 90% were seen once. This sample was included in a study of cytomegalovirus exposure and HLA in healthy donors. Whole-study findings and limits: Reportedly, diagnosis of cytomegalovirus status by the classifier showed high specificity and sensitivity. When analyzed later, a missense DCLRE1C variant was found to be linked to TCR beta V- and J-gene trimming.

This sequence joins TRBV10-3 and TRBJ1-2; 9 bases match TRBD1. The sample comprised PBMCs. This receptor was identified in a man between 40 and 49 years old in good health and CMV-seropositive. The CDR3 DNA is TGTGCCATCCAAGGGACAGGGAACTATGGCTACACCTTC. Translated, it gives CAIQGTGNYGYTF.